These T cell receptor beta chains were read from a single sample in a study of blood T cell repertoires in COVID-19. Sequencing used immunoSEQ multiplex PCR; TCRdb keeps in-frame clones, though not all of them. The sample contains about 300,000 clones, more than 70% of which appear only once. The sample was peripheral blood. The receptors derive from a man aged 18-30 years who had recovered from COVID-19. CDR3s include the opening cysteine and the closing phenylalanine or tryptophan. Each record gives: clone size, J gene, D gene, V gene, CDR3 protein, CDR3 DNA. A D gene is named only where the DNA matches it firmly. Where a row states a size, it is once, few, many or the class of an expanded clone; other rows omit it.

-	TRBJ2-4	-	TRBV6-2/TRBV6-3	CASSTQGQAKNIQYF	TGTGCCAGCAGTACACAGGGACAAGCCAAAAACATTCAGTACTTC
-	TRBJ2-5	TRBD2	TRBV3-1/TRBV3-2	CASSQDPGGVETQYF	TGTGCCAGCAGCCAAGATCCCGGGGGGGTGGAGACCCAGTACTTC
-	TRBJ1-4	-	TRBV11-2	CASSSAGGPKLFF	TGTGCCAGCAGCTCCGCCGGGGGTCCAAAACTGTTTTTT
-	TRBJ2-3	TRBD2	TRBV11-2	CASSLDRLAGGHTQYF	TGTGCCAGCAGCTTAGATCGACTAGCGGGAGGGCATACGCAGTATTTT
-	TRBJ1-4	TRBD1	TRBV5-1	CASSPPRQGGTEKLFF	TGCGCCAGCAGCCCACCCCGACAGGGTGGGACTGAAAAACTGTTTTTT
-	TRBJ2-7	-	TRBV5-4	CASSLYGLNYEQYF	TGTGCCAGCAGCTTGTACGGTCTGAACTACGAGCAGTACTTC
once	TRBJ1-1	-	TRBV29-1	CSVGPFRDTEAFF	TGCAGCGTTGGGCCTTTCAGGGACACTGAAGCTTTCTTT
-	TRBJ2-6	-	TRBV5-1	CASSLVGYSGANVLTF	TGCGCCAGCAGCTTGGTCGGTTACTCTGGGGCCAACGTCCTGACTTTC
-	TRBJ1-2	-	TRBV6-2/TRBV6-3	CASSLKPGQGSYTF	TGTGCCAGCAGCCTCAAGCCGGGGCAGGGGAGTTACACCTTC
-	TRBJ2-7	TRBD1	TRBV27	CASSRVGTGRYEQYF	TGTGCCAGCAGTAGGGTCGGGACAGGGAGATACGAGCAGTACTTC
-	TRBJ2-2	-	TRBV5-1	CASSPGSTGELFF	TGCGCCAGCAGCCCCGGGTCCACCGGGGAGCTGTTTTTT
-	TRBJ1-1	-	TRBV20-1	CSASSGAGNTEAFF	TGCAGTGCTAGTAGTGGAGCGGGGAACACTGAAGCTTTCTTT
-	TRBJ2-7	-	TRBV18	CASSRNRVYEQYF	TGTGCCAGCTCACGCAACAGGGTCTACGAGCAGTACTTC
-	TRBJ2-7	TRBD1	TRBV4-2	CASSPTTGGIYEQYF	TGTGCCAGCAGCCCCACGACAGGGGGAATCTACGAGCAGTACTTC
-	TRBJ1-5	TRBD1	TRBV19	CASVGTGRQPQHF	TGTGCCAGTGTGGGGACAGGGAGGCAGCCCCAGCATTTT
-	TRBJ2-3	TRBD1	TRBV2	CASSEGDGQGVKDTQYF	TGTGCCAGCAGTGAAGGGGACGGACAGGGTGTTAAGGATACGCAGTATTTT
-	TRBJ2-7	-	TRBV30	CAWEAAGAGEQYF	TGTGCCTGGGAGGCCGCAGGGGCAGGCGAGCAGTACTTC